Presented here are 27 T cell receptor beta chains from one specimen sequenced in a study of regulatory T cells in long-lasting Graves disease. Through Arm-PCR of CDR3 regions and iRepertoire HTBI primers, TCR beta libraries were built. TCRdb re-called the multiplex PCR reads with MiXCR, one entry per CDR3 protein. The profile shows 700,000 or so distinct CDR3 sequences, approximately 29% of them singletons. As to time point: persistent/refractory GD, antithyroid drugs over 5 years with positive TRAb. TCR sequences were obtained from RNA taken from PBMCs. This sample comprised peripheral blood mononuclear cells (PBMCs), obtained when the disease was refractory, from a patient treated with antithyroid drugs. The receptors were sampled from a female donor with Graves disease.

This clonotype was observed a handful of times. CDR3 sequence (DNA): TGTGCCAGTGGACAGGGTGCTTATAGCAATCAGCCCCAGCATTTT. Its protein product is CASGQGAYSNQPQHF. V and J are TRBV9 and TRBJ1-5, with TRBD1 matching over 8 bases. The CDR3 consists of 15 residues. Germline CDR1 reads SGDLS; CDR2 reads YYNGEE. Germline trimming cut 8 bases from V and 0 bases from J; bases unmatched to any gene: 7.

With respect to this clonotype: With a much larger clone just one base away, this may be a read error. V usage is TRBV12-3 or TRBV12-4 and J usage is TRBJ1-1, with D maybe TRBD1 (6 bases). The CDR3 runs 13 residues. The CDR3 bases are TGTGCCAGCAGTATCGGCCAGGGGACTGAAGCTTCCTTT. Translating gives CASSIGQGTEASF.

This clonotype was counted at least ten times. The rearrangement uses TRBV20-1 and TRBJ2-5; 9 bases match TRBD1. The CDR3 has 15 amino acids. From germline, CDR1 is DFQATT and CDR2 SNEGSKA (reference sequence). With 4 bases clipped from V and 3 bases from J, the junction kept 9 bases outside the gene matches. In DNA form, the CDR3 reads TGCAGTGCTACGCTACCGGGACAGGGTAAAGAGACCCAGTACTTC. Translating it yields CSATLPGQGKETQYF.

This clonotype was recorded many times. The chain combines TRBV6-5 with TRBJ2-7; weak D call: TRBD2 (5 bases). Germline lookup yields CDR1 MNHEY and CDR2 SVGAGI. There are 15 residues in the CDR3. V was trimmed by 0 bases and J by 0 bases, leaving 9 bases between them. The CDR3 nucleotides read TGTGCCAGCAGTTACTCACGGACTGCCTCCTACGAGCAGTACTTC. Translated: CASSYSRTASYEQYF.

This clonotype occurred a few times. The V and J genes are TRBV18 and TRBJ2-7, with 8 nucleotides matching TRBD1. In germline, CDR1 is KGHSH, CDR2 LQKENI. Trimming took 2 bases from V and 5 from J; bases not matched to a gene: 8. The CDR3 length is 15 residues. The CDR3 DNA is TGTGCCAGCTCACCAATGGCAGGGGGCATCAACGAGCAGTACTTC. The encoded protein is CASSPMAGGINEQYF.

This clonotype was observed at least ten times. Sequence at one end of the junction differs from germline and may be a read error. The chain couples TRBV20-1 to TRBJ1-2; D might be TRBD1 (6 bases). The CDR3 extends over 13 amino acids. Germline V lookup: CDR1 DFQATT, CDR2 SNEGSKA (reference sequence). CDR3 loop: CSARDTSNYGYTF. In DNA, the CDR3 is TGCAGCGCTAGGGACACCTCCAACTATGGCTACACCTTC.

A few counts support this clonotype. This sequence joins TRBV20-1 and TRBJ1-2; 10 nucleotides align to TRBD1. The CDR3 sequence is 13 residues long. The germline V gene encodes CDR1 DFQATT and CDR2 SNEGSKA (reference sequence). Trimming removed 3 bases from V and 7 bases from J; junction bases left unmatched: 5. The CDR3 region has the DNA TGCAGTGCTAGTCGACAGGGGGCGCGTGGCTACACCTTC. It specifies CSASRQGARGYTF.

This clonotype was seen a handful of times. The CDR3 region has the DNA TGTGCCACCAGCCACAGGTCGGGTGAAGCTTTCTTT. Translated, it gives CATSHRSGEAFF. This chain links TRBV15 with TRBJ1-1, with D possibly TRBD1 on 5 matching bases. The germline gives CDR1 LNHNV, CDR2 YYDKDF (reference sequence). The V and J ends lost 5 bases and 7 bases respectively, with 11 bases between them. The CDR3 runs 12 residues.

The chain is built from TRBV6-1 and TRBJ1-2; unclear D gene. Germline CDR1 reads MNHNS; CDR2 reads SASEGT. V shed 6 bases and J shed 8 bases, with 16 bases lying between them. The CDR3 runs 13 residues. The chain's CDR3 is CASSQRNLMGYTF. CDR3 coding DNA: TGTGCCAGCAGCCAACGGAATTTGATGGGCTACACCTTC.

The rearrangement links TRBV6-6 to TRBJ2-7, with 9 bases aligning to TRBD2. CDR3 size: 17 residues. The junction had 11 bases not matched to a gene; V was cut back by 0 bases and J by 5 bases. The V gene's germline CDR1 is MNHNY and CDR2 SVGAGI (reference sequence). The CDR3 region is CASSYSISGRSENEQYF. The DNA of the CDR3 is TGTGCCAGCAGTTACTCGATTAGCGGGAGATCGGAGAACGAGCAGTACTTC.

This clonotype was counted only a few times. CDR3 sequence: CASSVGAGRGRNTEAFF. CDR3 coding DNA: TGTGCCAGCAGCGTAGGAGCGGGCAGGGGGCGAAACACTGAAGCTTTCTTT. The chain has TRBV9 and TRBJ1-1; 8 bases align to TRBD1. The V and J ends lost 0 bases and 2 bases, in that order; junction bases with no gene match: 9. CDR3 size: 17 residues. Germline V gives CDR1 SGDLS, CDR2 YYNGEE.

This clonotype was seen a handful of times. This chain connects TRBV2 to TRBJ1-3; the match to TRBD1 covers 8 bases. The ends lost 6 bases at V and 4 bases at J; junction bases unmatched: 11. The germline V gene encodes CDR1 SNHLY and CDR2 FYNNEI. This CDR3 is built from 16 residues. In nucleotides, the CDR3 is TGTGCCAGCAGCGAAAGGGACAGGTGGTCCGGAAACACCATATATTTT. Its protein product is CASSERDRWSGNTIYF. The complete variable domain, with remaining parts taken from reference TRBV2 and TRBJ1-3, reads EPEVTQTPSHQVTQMGQEVILRCVPISNHLYFYWYRQILGQKVEFLVSFYNNEISEKSEIFDDQFSVERPDGSNFTLKIRSTKLEDSAMYFCASSERDRWSGNTIYFGEGSWLTVV.

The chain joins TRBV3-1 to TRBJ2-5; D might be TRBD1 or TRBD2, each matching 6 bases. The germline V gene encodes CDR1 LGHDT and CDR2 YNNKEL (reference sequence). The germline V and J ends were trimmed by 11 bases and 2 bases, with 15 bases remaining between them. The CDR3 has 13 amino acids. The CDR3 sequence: CAGSTGRQETQYF. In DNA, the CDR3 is TGTGCCGGTAGTACAGGGAGGCAAGAGACCCAGTACTTC.

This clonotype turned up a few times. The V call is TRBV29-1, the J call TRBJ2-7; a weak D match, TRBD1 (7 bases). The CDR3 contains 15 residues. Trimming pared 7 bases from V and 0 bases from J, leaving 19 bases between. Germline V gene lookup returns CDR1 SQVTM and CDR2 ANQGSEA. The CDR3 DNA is TGCAGCGCTACCCCAGGGGGGTCGACCTCCTACGAGCAGTACTTC. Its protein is CSATPGGSTSYEQYF.

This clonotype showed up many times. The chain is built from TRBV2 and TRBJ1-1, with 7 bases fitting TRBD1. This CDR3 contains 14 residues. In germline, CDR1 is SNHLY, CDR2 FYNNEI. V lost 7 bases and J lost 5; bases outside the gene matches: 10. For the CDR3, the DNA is TGTGCCAGCACGGAAGCAGGGGGGCGGACTGAAGCTTTCTTT. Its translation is CASTEAGGRTEAFF. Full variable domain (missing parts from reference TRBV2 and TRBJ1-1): EPEVTQTPSHQVTQMGQEVILRCVPISNHLYFYWYRQILGQKVEFLVSFYNNEISEKSEIFDDQFSVERPDGSNFTLKIRSTKLEDSAMYFCASTEAGGRTEAFFGQGTRLTVV.

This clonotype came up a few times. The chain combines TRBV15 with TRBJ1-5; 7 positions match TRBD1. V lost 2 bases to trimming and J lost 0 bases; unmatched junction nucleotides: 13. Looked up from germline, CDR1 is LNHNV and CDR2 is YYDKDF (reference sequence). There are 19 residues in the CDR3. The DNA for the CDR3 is TGTGCCACCAGCAGAATAACAGACGGGACAGATTATAGCAATCAGCCCCAGCATTTT. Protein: CATSRITDGTDYSNQPQHF.

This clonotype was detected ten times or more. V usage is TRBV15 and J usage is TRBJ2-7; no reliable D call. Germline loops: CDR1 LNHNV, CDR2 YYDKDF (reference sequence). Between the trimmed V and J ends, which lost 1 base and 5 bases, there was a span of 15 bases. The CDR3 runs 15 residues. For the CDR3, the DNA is TGTGCCACCAGCAGAGCGGTCACTCGGACGCACGAGCAGTACTTC. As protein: CATSRAVTRTHEQYF.

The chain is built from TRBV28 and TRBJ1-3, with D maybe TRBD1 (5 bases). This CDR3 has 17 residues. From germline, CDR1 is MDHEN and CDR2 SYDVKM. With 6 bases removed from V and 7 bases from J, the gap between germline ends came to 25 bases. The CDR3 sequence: CASSSLQGAAEGNTIYF. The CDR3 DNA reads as TGTGCCAGCAGCTCCCTCCAAGGGGCAGCGGAGGGGAACACCATATATTTT.

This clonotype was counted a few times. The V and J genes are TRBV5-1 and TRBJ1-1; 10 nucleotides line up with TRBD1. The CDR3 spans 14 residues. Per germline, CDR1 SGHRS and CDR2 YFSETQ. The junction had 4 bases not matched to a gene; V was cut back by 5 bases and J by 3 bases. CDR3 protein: CASRDRGTYTEAFF. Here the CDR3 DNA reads TGCGCCAGCAGGGACAGGGGGACTTACACTGAAGCTTTCTTT.

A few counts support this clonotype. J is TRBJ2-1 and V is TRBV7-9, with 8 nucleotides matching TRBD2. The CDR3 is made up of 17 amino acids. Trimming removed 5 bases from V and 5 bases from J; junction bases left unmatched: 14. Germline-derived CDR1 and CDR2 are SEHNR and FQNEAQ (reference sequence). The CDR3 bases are TGTGCCAGCAGCCCCCCTAGCGGGCGAACACCGGACAATGAGCAGTTCTTC. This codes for CASSPPSGRTPDNEQFF.

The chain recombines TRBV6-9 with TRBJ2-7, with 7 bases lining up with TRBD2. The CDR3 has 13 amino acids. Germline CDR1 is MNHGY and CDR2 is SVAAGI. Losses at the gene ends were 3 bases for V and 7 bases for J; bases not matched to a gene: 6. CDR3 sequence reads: CASSYRTSEEQYF. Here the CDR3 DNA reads TGTGCCAGCAGTTACAGGACTAGTGAAGAGCAGTACTTC.

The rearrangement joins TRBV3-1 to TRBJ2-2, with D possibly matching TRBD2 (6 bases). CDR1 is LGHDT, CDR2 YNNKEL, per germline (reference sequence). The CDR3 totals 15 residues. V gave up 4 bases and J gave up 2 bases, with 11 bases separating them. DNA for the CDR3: TGTGCCAGCAGCCGGGAGCGGGCCAACACCGGGGAGCTGTTTTTT. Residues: CASSRERANTGELFF.

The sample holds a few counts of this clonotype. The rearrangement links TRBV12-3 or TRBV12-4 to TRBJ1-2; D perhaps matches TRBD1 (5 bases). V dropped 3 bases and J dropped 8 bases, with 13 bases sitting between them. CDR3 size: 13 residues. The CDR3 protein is CASSFLGTRGYTF. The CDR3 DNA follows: TGTGCCAGCAGTTTTCTAGGGACCCGAGGCTACACCTTC.

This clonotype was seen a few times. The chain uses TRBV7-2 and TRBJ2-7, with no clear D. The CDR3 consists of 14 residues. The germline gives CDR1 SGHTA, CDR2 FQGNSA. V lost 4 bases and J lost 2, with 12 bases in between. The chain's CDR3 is CASSWTDGPYEQYF. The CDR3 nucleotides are TGTGCCAGCAGCTGGACGGACGGTCCCTACGAGCAGTACTTC.

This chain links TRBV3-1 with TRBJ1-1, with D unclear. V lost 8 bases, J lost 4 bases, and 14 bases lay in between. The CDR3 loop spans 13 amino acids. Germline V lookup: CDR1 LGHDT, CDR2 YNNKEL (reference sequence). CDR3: CASAGWAATEAFF. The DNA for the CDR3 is TGTGCCAGCGCCGGTTGGGCAGCCACTGAAGCTTTCTTT.

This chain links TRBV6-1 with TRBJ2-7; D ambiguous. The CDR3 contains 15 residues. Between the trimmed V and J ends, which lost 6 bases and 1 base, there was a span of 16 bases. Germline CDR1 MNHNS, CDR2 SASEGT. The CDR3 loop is CASSPAGPASYEQYF. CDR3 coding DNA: TGTGCCAGCAGCCCGGCCGGGCCAGCTTCCTACGAGCAGTACTTC.

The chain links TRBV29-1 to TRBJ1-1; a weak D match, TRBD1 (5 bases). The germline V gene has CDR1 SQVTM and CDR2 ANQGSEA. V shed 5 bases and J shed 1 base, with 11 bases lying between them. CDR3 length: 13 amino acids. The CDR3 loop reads CSVHPGGNTEAFF. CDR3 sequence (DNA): TGCAGCGTTCACCCTGGGGGGAACACTGAAGCTTTCTTT. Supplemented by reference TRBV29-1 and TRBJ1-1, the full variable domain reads SAVISQKPSRDICQRGTSLTIQCQVDSQVTMMFWYRQQPGQSLTLIATANQGSEATYESGFVIDKFPISRPNLTFSTLTVSNMSPEDSSIYLCSVHPGGNTEAFFGQGTRLTVV.